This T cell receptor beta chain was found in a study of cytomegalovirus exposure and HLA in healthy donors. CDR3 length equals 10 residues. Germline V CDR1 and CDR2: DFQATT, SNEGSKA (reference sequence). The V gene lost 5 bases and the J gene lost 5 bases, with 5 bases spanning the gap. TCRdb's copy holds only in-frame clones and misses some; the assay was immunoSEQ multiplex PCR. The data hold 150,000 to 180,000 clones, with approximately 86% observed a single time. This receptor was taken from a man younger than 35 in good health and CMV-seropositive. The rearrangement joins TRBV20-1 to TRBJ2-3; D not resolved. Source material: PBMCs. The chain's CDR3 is CSAFKDTQYF. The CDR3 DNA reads TGCAGTGCTTTCAAAGATACGCAGTATTTT.